The 8 T cell receptor beta chains given below trace back to one sample, sequenced in a study of OX40 agonist ivuxolimab in advanced cancers. TCRdb's copy holds only in-frame clones and misses some; the assay was immunoSEQ multiplex PCR. The repertoire holds about 40,000 clones, with about 89% as singletons. The sequencing used CD4+ or CD8+ T cells sorted from blood, collected in a trial of the OX40 agonist ivuxolimab. These receptors all come from an adult with an advanced solid tumor such as melanoma, head and neck, liver or kidney cancer.

V and J are TRBV9 and TRBJ1-4; D unresolved. Germline V gives CDR1 SGDLS, CDR2 YYNGEE. The CDR3 runs to 15 residues. The V end lost 0 bases, the J end lost 5 bases, and 11 bases lay between the germline ends. The DNA of the CDR3 is TGTGCCAGCAGCGTAGTGAGCCTCCAAAATGAAAAACTGTTTTTT. This encodes CASSVVSLQNEKLFF.

The V gene is TRBV7-8, the J gene TRBJ2-7; 8 bases map to TRBD1. Trimming cost V 5 bases and J 5 bases; bases outside gene matches: 11. The germline gives CDR1 SGHVS, CDR2 FQNEAQ. The CDR3 has 15 residues. The CDR3 loop is CASSDDRGIGDEQYF. In DNA, the CDR3 is TGTGCCAGCAGCGACGACAGGGGAATTGGCGACGAGCAGTACTTC.

This chain connects TRBV7-6 to TRBJ1-1; TRBD1 might be the D (5 bases). This CDR3 has 17 amino acids. V was cut by 1 base and J by 4 bases, with 19 bases left in between. The germline V gene encodes CDR1 SGHVS and CDR2 FNYEAQ. The CDR3, as DNA: TGTGCCAGCAGCTTAGACGCAGGGCCAAGGCCTGGCACTGAAGCTTTCTTT. This codes for CASSLDAGPRPGTEAFF.

The chain employs TRBV29-1 and TRBJ2-3; 10 nucleotides align to TRBD2. Per the germline V gene, CDR1 is SQVTM and CDR2 is ANQGSEA. V was clipped by 1 base and J by 1 base; unmatched bases: 2. CDR3 size: 15 residues. The CDR3 bases are TGCAGCGTTGAAGGGCTAGCGGGGGGCACAGATACGCAGTATTTT. Its protein product is CSVEGLAGGTDTQYF.

V is TRBV18 and J is TRBJ2-7; TRBD1 agrees at 8 bases. The CDR3 runs to 19 residues. Germline CDR1 and CDR2: KGHSH and LQKENI. The ends lost 0 bases at V and 2 bases at J; junction bases unmatched: 15. The CDR3: CASSPPVGRNTGGPYEQYF. CDR3 sequence (DNA): TGTGCCAGCTCACCACCGGTTGGACGGAATACAGGGGGGCCCTACGAGCAGTACTTC.

The chain carries TRBV27 and TRBJ1-2; the match to TRBD1 covers 8 bases. This CDR3 has 14 amino acids. The V gene end was trimmed by 6 bases and the J gene end by 0 bases; junction bases not matched to a gene: 3. CDR1 and CDR2 from the germline V gene are MNHEY and SMNVEV (reference sequence). CDR3 in amino acids: CASSTGGANYGYTF. In DNA form, the CDR3 reads TGTGCCAGCAGCACAGGGGGAGCTAACTATGGCTACACCTTC.

The chain recombines TRBV2 with TRBJ2-1, with D perhaps matching TRBD2 (6 bases). The length of the CDR3 is 13 residues. The germline V gene has CDR1 SNHLY and CDR2 FYNNEI. Trimming removed 4 bases from V and 8 bases from J, with 12 bases in between. This CDR3 reads CASSVLGTYEQFF. CDR3 coding DNA: TGTGCCAGCAGTGTCCTTGGGACTTATGAGCAGTTCTTC.

In its sample, this clone was seen once. The J gene is TRBJ2-7, the V gene TRBV6-1; D possibly corresponds to TRBD1 (6 bases). The germline gives CDR1 MNHNS, CDR2 SASEGT. V gave up 3 bases and J gave up 2 bases, with 14 bases separating them. This CDR3 spans 15 amino acids. The CDR3 bases are TGTGCCAGCAGTGATTTTCGGGACAACCCCTACGAGCAGTACTTC. Its protein product is CASSDFRDNPYEQYF.